One and the same sample provided the 25 T cell receptor beta chains below, sequenced in a study of T cell responses to AZD1222 COVID-19 vaccine. Some clones are missing from TCRdb's copy, which holds only in-frame ones; the method was immunoSEQ multiplex PCR. This table holds 50,000 to 70,000 clones, around nine tenths found once. The specimen comprised peripheral blood, sampled 28 days after the second AZD1222 dose. The receptor source for this set is an adult who received the AZD1222 COVID-19 vaccine.

The rearrangement uses TRBV6-5 and TRBJ2-1; possible D gene TRBD1, 6 bases. V was shortened by 6 bases and J by 4 bases, with 13 bases between the two germline ends. Germline lookup yields CDR1 MNHEY and CDR2 SVGAGI. The CDR3 length is 14 residues. The CDR3 DNA follows: TGTGCCAGCAGCCCAGCCGACAGGTACAATGAGCAGTTCTTC. As protein: CASSPADRYNEQFF.

This rearrangement joins TRBV14 to TRBJ1-1; 8 bases are a match to TRBD1. V shed 3 bases and J 4 bases; nucleotides not matched to a gene: 1. The CDR3 runs to 13 residues. Germline CDR1 and CDR2: SGHDN and FVKESK. CDR3 sequence reads: CASSQDRATEAFF. Here the CDR3 DNA reads TGTGCCAGCAGCCAGGACAGGGCCACTGAAGCTTTCTTT.

This chain uses TRBV7-2 with TRBJ2-5, with D uncertain. V lost 5 bases to trimming and J lost 0 bases, with 13 bases between them. Germline values: CDR1 SGHTA, CDR2 FQGNSA. The CDR3 length is 15 residues. The CDR3 nucleotides read TGTGCCAGCAGCCCCAGAGGACCGCACCAAGAGACCCAGTACTTC. Protein product: CASSPRGPHQETQYF. Variable domain in full (rest from reference TRBV7-2 and TRBJ2-5): GAGVSQSPSNKVTEKGKDVELRCDPISGHTALYWYRQSLGQGLEFLIYFQGNSAPDKSGLPSDRFSAERTGGSVSTLTIQRTQQEDSAVYLCASSPRGPHQETQYFGPGTRLLVL.

CDR3 residues: CASSPRGIYGYTF. The CDR3 DNA reads TGTGCCAGCAGCCCTAGGGGGATCTATGGCTACACCTTC. The chain couples TRBV28 to TRBJ1-2; TRBD1 is a possible D gene (6 bases). The V gene lost 6 bases and the J gene lost 4 bases, with 12 bases spanning the gap. The CDR3 sequence is 13 residues long. Germline CDR1 is MDHEN and CDR2 is SYDVKM.

In its sample, this clone was seen once. The rearrangement links TRBV11-3 to TRBJ1-3; D unresolved. The CDR3 is 15 residues long. The ends were cut back, 1 base at V and 3 bases at J, with 10 bases in the middle. The germline V gene has CDR1 SGHNT and CDR2 YENEEA. As DNA, the CDR3 is TGTGCCAGCAGCTTAGGCGGAAATGATGGAAACACCATATATTTT. It translates to CASSLGGNDGNTIYF.

The genes are TRBV27 and TRBJ1-1; 9 nucleotides align to TRBD1. The CDR3 is 14 amino acids. J was trimmed by 5 bases and V by 5 bases; bases with no gene match: 6. Germline V CDR1 and CDR2: MNHEY, SMNVEV (reference sequence). The CDR3 DNA reads TGTGCCAGCAGTCAGGGACAGGGAGGGACTGAAGCTTTCTTT. Its protein is CASSQGQGGTEAFF.

The chain joins TRBV11-3 to TRBJ2-3; TRBD2 matches at 12 bases. J lost 2 bases, V lost 5 bases, and 5 bases had no gene match. Germline assignment: CDR1 SGHNT and CDR2 YENEEA. This CDR3 spans 16 amino acids. The CDR3 DNA reads TGTGCCAGCAGCATTCGGACTAGCGGGAACACAGATACGCAGTATTTT. As protein: CASSIRTSGNTDTQYF.

The chain carries TRBV7-6 and TRBJ1-3, with 8 bases that match TRBD1. The CDR3 extends over 19 amino acids. Per the germline V gene, CDR1 is SGHVS and CDR2 is FNYEAQ. With 1 base clipped from V and 0 bases from J, the junction kept 11 bases outside the gene matches. The CDR3 protein is CASSLDPPGQATSGNTIYF. The CDR3 region has the DNA TGTGCCAGCAGCTTAGACCCCCCGGGACAGGCGACCTCTGGAAACACCATATATTTT.

The CDR3 sequence is CASSEFYTGPANTGELFF. For the CDR3, the DNA is TGTGCCAGCAGTGAATTTTATACCGGGCCGGCGAACACCGGGGAGCTGTTTTTT. This sequence joins TRBV25-1 and TRBJ2-2; unclear D gene. Germline V lookup: CDR1 MGHDK, CDR2 SYGVNS. Trimming took 1 base from V and 0 from J, leaving 15 bases between them. The CDR3 consists of 18 residues.

The chain combines TRBV18 with TRBJ2-7, with TRBD2 matching over 7 bases. With 3 bases clipped from V and 7 bases from J, the junction kept 9 bases outside the gene matches. CDR1 KGHSH and CDR2 LQKENI come from the germline V gene. The CDR3 runs 14 residues. CDR3 nucleotide sequence: TGTGCCAGCTCACCGGAGGGAGGGGAAGGTGAGCAGTACTTC. This translates into CASSPEGGEGEQYF.

The CDR3 nucleotides read TGTGCCAGCAGTGAAAGGGCCAGCGGGGGCGGGGATGAGCAGTTCTTC. It specifies CASSERASGGGDEQFF. The rearrangement uses TRBV6-4 and TRBJ2-1; 8 bases line up with TRBD2. CDR3 length: 16 residues. The J segment lost 8 bases and the V segment lost 3 bases, leaving 12 bases of the junction unmatched. The germline gives CDR1 MRHNA, CDR2 SNTAGT.

The CDR3 bases are TGTGCCAGCAGTCTCCGGGACAGGGCGTACGAGCAGTACTTC. Amino acid sequence: CASSLRDRAYEQYF. The chain is built from TRBV27 and TRBJ2-7; 9 nucleotides align to TRBD1. The germline gives CDR1 MNHEY, CDR2 SMNVEV (reference sequence). V shed 5 bases, J shed 4 bases, and the junction held 6 bases outside the gene matches. The CDR3 sequence is 14 residues long.

This clone was seen just once. This chain uses TRBV5-6 with TRBJ1-5; the D gene is possibly TRBD1 (5 bases). Germline V CDR1 and CDR2: SGHDT, YYEEEE. V gave up 1 base and J gave up 8 bases, with 7 bases separating them. The CDR3 is 12 residues long. For the CDR3, the DNA is TGTGCCAGCAGCTTGCCGGGGGAGCCCCAGCATTTT. It specifies CASSLPGEPQHF.

This chain uses TRBV19 with TRBJ1-1; tentatively, D is TRBD1 (5 bases). The germline CDR1 and CDR2 sequences are LNHDA and SQIVND (reference sequence). CDR3 size: 13 residues. Trimming shortened V by 0 bases and J by 8 bases, and 10 bases separated the two germline ends. This chain's CDR3 is CASSIDRAKEAFF. Here the CDR3 DNA reads TGTGCCAGTAGTATAGACAGGGCCAAAGAAGCTTTCTTT. Full variable domain (missing parts from reference TRBV19 and TRBJ1-1): DGGITQSPKYLFRKEGQNVTLSCEQNLNHDAMYWYRQDPGQGLRLIYYSQIVNDFQKGDIAEGYSVSREKKESFPLTVTSAQKNPTAFYLCASSIDRAKEAFFGQGTRLTVV.

The genes are TRBV6-5 and TRBJ1-2, with 10 bases fitting TRBD1. The junction had 4 bases not matched to a gene; V was cut back by 2 bases and J by 10 bases. CDR1 and CDR2 from the germline V gene are MNHEY and SVGAGI. This CDR3 spans 13 amino acids. The CDR3 protein is CASSYRGQGHYTF. The CDR3 DNA is TGTGCCAGCAGTTACCGGGGACAGGGGCACTACACCTTC.

J is TRBJ2-1 and V is TRBV18, with TRBD2 identical over 12 bases. Germline CDR1 reads KGHSH; CDR2 reads LQKENI. V gave up 6 bases and J gave up 9 bases; unmatched junction bases: 12. The CDR3 totals 16 residues. The CDR3 loop is CASSRPSGGEYFEQFF. In DNA, the CDR3 is TGTGCCAGCTCGCGCCCTAGCGGGGGGGAATATTTTGAGCAGTTCTTC.

This chain connects TRBV5-1 to TRBJ1-5; a possible D gene is TRBD1 (6 bases). CDR1 is SGHRS and CDR2 is YFSETQ in the germline V gene. Trimming shortened V by 0 bases and J by 7 bases, and 8 bases separated the two germline ends. CDR3 length: 13 amino acids. The CDR3 sequence: CASSLGGHQPQHF. CDR3 in DNA: TGCGCCAGCAGCTTGGGGGGGCACCAGCCCCAGCATTTT.

The chain joins TRBV13 to TRBJ2-5; 13 bases are shared with TRBD2. The V gene's germline CDR1 is PRHDT and CDR2 FYEKMQ (reference sequence). V shed 5 bases and J 5 bases; nucleotides not matched to a gene: 11. The CDR3 length is 17 residues. CDR3 DNA: TGTGCCAGCAGCAGATCCGGACTAGCGGGGGCTCGGGAGACCCAGTACTTC. The encoded protein is CASSRSGLAGARETQYF. Full variable domain (remainder filled in from reference TRBV13 and TRBJ2-5): AAGVIQSPRHLIKEKRETATLKCYPIPRHDTVYWYQQGPGQDPQFLISFYEKMQSDKGSIPDRFSAQQFSDYHSELNMSSLELGDSALYFCASSRSGLAGARETQYFGPGTRLLVL.

The chain has TRBV18 and TRBJ2-3; D unresolved. CDR3 length: 15 amino acids. Trimming cost V 6 bases and J 1 base, with 14 bases left between them. Germline lookup yields CDR1 KGHSH and CDR2 LQKENI. The CDR3 region is CASSPPPRRTDTQYF. The CDR3 nucleotides are TGTGCCAGCTCTCCCCCGCCCCGCCGCACAGATACGCAGTATTTT.

The V gene is TRBV4-2, the J gene TRBJ1-6; weak D call: TRBD1 (5 bases). The CDR3 has 16 residues. V lost 1 base to trimming and J lost 7 bases, with 14 bases between them. The V gene's germline CDR1 is LGHNA and CDR2 YNFKEQ. The CDR3 region has the DNA TGTGCCAGCAGCCAAGGGCTCACGGGGACGAATTCACCCCTCCACTTT. It encodes CASSQGLTGTNSPLHF.

The CDR3 DNA is TGTGCCAGCACTGACTCCCGAAATGAGCAGTTCTTC. Protein product: CASTDSRNEQFF. This sequence joins TRBV6-5 and TRBJ2-1; unclear D gene. This CDR3 has 12 residues. V was pared by 7 bases and J by 7 bases, with 11 bases between. CDR1 and CDR2 (germline): MNHEY, SVGAGI.

This chain's CDR3 is CASREGLAEYNEQFF. The CDR3 region has the DNA TGTGCCAGCAGGGAGGGACTAGCGGAATACAATGAGCAGTTCTTC. V is TRBV7-3 and J is TRBJ2-1; 11 bases align to TRBD2. Per germline, CDR1 SGHTA and CDR2 FQGTGA. The CDR3 runs 15 residues. The V gene end was trimmed by 6 bases and the J gene end by 4 bases; junction bases not matched to a gene: 5.

The V and J genes are TRBV2 and TRBJ1-1; D is uncertain. Germline lookup yields CDR1 SNHLY and CDR2 FYNNEI. The CDR3 contains 13 residues. The V gene lost 2 bases and the J gene lost 7 bases, with 11 bases spanning the gap. The CDR3 bases are TGTGCCAGCAGTGAACTCGCGGCGATTGAAGCTTTCTTT. Residues: CASSELAAIEAFF.

This clone was picked up one time. This sequence joins TRBV6-5 and TRBJ1-3; 9 positions match TRBD1. V lost 0 bases, J lost 3 bases, and 0 bases stayed unmatched. This CDR3 contains 15 residues. Germline V gene sequence: CDR1 MNHEY, CDR2 SVGAGI. The CDR3 reads CASSYSDRGGNTIYF. CDR3 bases: TGTGCCAGCAGTTACTCGGACAGGGGTGGAAACACCATATATTTT.

V usage is TRBV20-1 and J usage is TRBJ1-2, with unresolved D. Germline lookup yields CDR1 DFQATT and CDR2 SNEGSKA (reference sequence). This CDR3 is built from 10 residues. V lost 6 bases and J lost 5, with 7 bases in between. The CDR3 nucleotides are TGCAGTGCCGTGCAATATGGCTACACCTTC. It yields the protein CSAVQYGYTF.